Each of the 4 T cell receptor beta chains below was sequenced from the same sample in a study of T-cell reconstitution after alpha-beta-depleted transplantation in children. Unique molecular identifiers were incorporated during preparation of the TCRbeta library. MiXCR was run by TCRdb on the PCR reads, yielding one entry per CDR3 protein. The sample records more than 400,000 distinct CDR3 sequences, over 9.5% being singletons. The sample consisted of PBMCs, mostly from graft donor cells, taken 180 days after TCRalphabeta/CD19-depleted stem cell transplant. These TCRs come from a female patient aged 2 to 10 who had a stem cell transplant for aplastic anemia, so the T cells may come from the graft donor.

Only a few counts were recorded for this clonotype. The chain recombines TRBV27 with TRBJ1-5; D call uncertain. Germline lookup yields CDR1 MNHEY and CDR2 SMNVEV (reference sequence). This CDR3 comprises 15 residues. V dropped 4 bases and J dropped 3 bases, with 13 bases sitting between them. The CDR3 coding sequence is TGTGCCAGCAGTTGGAGGAGAGATGTCAATCAGCCCCAGCATTTT. Its translation is CASSWRRDVNQPQHF.

The chain recombines TRBV7-9 with TRBJ2-3; D tentatively fits TRBD1 or TRBD2 (5 bases each). Trimming took off 4 bases at V and 6 bases at J, with 17 bases between the two ends. Germline assignment: CDR1 SEHNR and CDR2 FQNEAQ (reference sequence). The CDR3 is made up of 15 amino acids. The CDR3 here is CASSSTQGPPDTQYF. The DNA of the CDR3 is TGTGCCAGCAGCTCCACCCAGGGACCCCCCGATACGCAGTATTTT.

This clonotype showed up just a few times. The chain recombines TRBV30 with TRBJ2-7; maybe TRBD2 (5 bases). CDR1 and CDR2 from the germline V gene are GTSNPN and SVGIG (reference sequence). The length of the CDR3 is 14 residues. V dropped 5 bases and J dropped 7 bases, with 21 bases sitting between them. CDR3 nucleotides: TGTGCCTGGGGACTCCGGGCGACCATTTGGGAGCAGTACTTC. It translates to CAWGLRATIWEQYF. The whole variable domain, filled in from reference TRBV30 and TRBJ2-7, reads SQTIHQWPATLVQPVGSPLSLECTVEGTSNPNLYWYRQAAGRGLQLLFYSVGIGQISSEVPQNLSASRPQDRQFILSSKKLLLSDSGFYLCAWGLRATIWEQYFGPGTRLTVT.

This clonotype was observed at least ten times. The chain links TRBV5-1 to TRBJ2-1; 8 bases are shared with TRBD2. From germline, CDR1 is SGHRS and CDR2 YFSETQ. This CDR3 is 16 amino acids long. The V gene end was trimmed by 1 base and the J gene end by 3 bases; junction bases not matched to a gene: 6. The CDR3 DNA sequence: TGCGCCAGCAGCTTGCCAGGGCTAGCGGGCTACAATGAGCAGTTCTTC. Its protein product is CASSLPGLAGYNEQFF.